The sequence of this T cell receptor beta chain was determined in a study of blood T cell repertoires in COVID-19. Turning to the study itself: T cells, B-cell-depleted T cells, or PBMCs supplied cDNA or gDNA.

The assay was immunoSEQ multiplex PCR, and TCRdb's table has in-frame clones only and misses some. The sample carries 100,000 to 120,000 clones, 70% to 90% recorded once. CDR3 length: 17 amino acids. The V segment lost 4 bases and the J segment 0 bases; nucleotides outside the gene matches: 12. Germline lookup yields CDR1 MGHRA and CDR2 YSYEKL. This chain uses TRBV4-1 with TRBJ2-7, with TRBD1 identical over 7 bases. The sequence came from a human donor in a cohort sampled during active COVID-19. Sequenced: peripheral blood. DNA for the CDR3: TGCGCCAGCAGCCCCGAGGCGTTGGGGGACAGCTCCTACGAGCAGTACTTC. Translated: CASSPEALGDSSYEQYF.